Presented here are 14 T cell receptor beta chains from one specimen sequenced in a study of T-cell memory formation after mild COVID-19. One entry per CDR3 protein, called by TCRdb with MiXCR from the 5' RACE reads. The sample carries a few hundred thousand distinct CDR3 sequences, around a sixth recorded once. The sample was PBMCs or a T cell subset sorted from them (not recorded which). These receptors all stem from a man aged 18 to 35 who had mild COVID-19 (a few samples of this study predate the infection). Cell type and time point are not known.

The rearrangement uses TRBV5-1 and TRBJ1-3, with D unclear. This CDR3 has 15 residues. V was trimmed by 4 bases and J by 0 bases, leaving 11 bases between them. The germline V gene encodes CDR1 SGHRS and CDR2 YFSETQ. CDR3 sequence reads: CASSRTWGSGNTIYF. Written as DNA, the CDR3 is TGCGCCAGCAGCCGCACGTGGGGCTCTGGAAACACCATATATTTT.

This sequence joins TRBV6-5 and TRBJ1-5; tentative D call: TRBD1 (5 bases). Germline values: CDR1 MNHEY, CDR2 SVGAGI. The CDR3 contains 15 residues. Deletions cut 6 bases from V and 1 base from J, with 13 bases between. The CDR3 here is CASRPWRGSNQPQHF. The CDR3 DNA reads TGTGCCAGCAGGCCCTGGAGGGGCAGCAATCAGCCCCAGCATTTT.

This clonotype has only a few counts. The chain joins TRBV12-3 or TRBV12-4 to TRBJ1-2; D is perhaps TRBD1 (5 bases). The V end lost 6 bases, the J end lost 5 bases, and 10 bases lay between the germline ends. The CDR3 runs 12 residues. CDR3 bases: TGTGCCAGCAGCTTCTCAGGGTATGGCTACACCTTC. Translating it yields CASSFSGYGYTF.

This clonotype was seen a handful of times. CDR3 region: CASSQDPSGGVNEQFF. The CDR3 DNA follows: TGCGCCAGCAGCCAAGATCCCAGCGGGGGGGTTAATGAGCAGTTCTTC. V gene TRBV4-1 combines with J gene TRBJ2-1; 10 bases align to TRBD2. The CDR3 totals 16 residues. The trim removed 0 bases at V and 7 bases at J, leaving 6 bases unmatched. Germline loops: CDR1 MGHRA, CDR2 YSYEKL.

This clonotype turned up a few times. J is TRBJ1-5 and V is TRBV23-1, with TRBD1 identical over 8 bases. TRBV23-1 counts as an open reading frame of uncertain function. The CDR3 has 18 residues. V shed 3 bases and J 7 bases; nucleotides not matched to a gene: 17. CDR3 protein: CASSHELPGQVGYQPQHF. The CDR3 DNA is TGCGCCAGCAGTCATGAATTACCGGGACAGGTGGGCTACCAGCCCCAGCATTTT.

The chain has TRBV3-1 and TRBJ1-6; the D gene is possibly TRBD1 (6 bases). Germline values: CDR1 LGHDT, CDR2 YNNKEL (reference sequence). The CDR3 loop spans 15 amino acids. V shed 1 base and J shed 8 bases, with 12 bases lying between them. The CDR3 nucleotides are TGTGCCAGCAGCCAAGTGTGGACAGCGGATTCACCCCTCCACTTT. This sequence encodes CASSQVWTADSPLHF.

Only a few counts were recorded for this clonotype. The rearrangement links TRBV15 to TRBJ2-1; 8 bases agree with TRBD2. Germline V gene lookup returns CDR1 LNHNV and CDR2 YYDKDF (reference sequence). Losses at the gene ends were 8 bases for V and 10 bases for J; bases not matched to a gene: 10. CDR3 size: 13 residues. The CDR3 protein is CATGTRGTKEQFF. CDR3 in DNA: TGTGCCACCGGGACTAGGGGAACCAAGGAGCAGTTCTTC.

In its sample, this clonotype was seen many times. The chain couples TRBV4-1 to TRBJ2-5, with TRBD1 matching over 9 bases. V dropped 0 bases and J dropped 6; count of bases not matched to a gene: 2. Germline values: CDR1 MGHRA, CDR2 YSYEKL. This CDR3 has 14 amino acids. CDR3 sequence: CASSQEGTGKTQYF. CDR3 DNA sequence: TGCGCCAGCAGCCAAGAGGGGACAGGGAAGACCCAGTACTTC.

The rearrangement links TRBV28 to TRBJ2-7, with D tentatively TRBD1 (5 bases). V lost 5 bases, J lost 7 bases, and 15 bases lay in between. Germline lookup yields CDR1 MDHEN and CDR2 SYDVKM. CDR3 size: 13 residues. The DNA for the CDR3 is TGTGCCAGCAGTCTTTCAGGGCTTGGGGAGCAGTACGTC. Translation: CASSLSGLGEQYV.

This clonotype was seen at least ten times. The rearrangement uses TRBV24-1 and TRBJ2-1; no firm D call. There are 17 residues in the CDR3. CDR1 and CDR2 from the germline V gene are KGHDR and SFDVKD. V lost 3 bases and J 4 bases, leaving 18 bases between the germline ends. CDR3 loop: CATSDRAASGGYNEQFF. The CDR3 DNA reads as TGTGCCACCAGTGATCGGGCCGCCTCTGGTGGGTACAATGAGCAGTTCTTC.

This clonotype was observed at least ten times. DNA of the CDR3: TGTGCCAGCAGTTTCGGGGGGGTGTACAATGAGCAGTTCTTC. It translates to CASSFGGVYNEQFF. The V call is TRBV28, the J call TRBJ2-1; 8 bases are shared with TRBD2. V was pared by 3 bases and J by 4 bases, with 2 bases of the junction left unmatched. The CDR3 consists of 14 residues. Germline V CDR1 and CDR2: MDHEN, SYDVKM.

V usage is TRBV7-8 and J usage is TRBJ2-2; no reliable D call. Germline CDR1 SGHVS, CDR2 FQNEAQ. The germline V and J ends were trimmed by 0 bases and 8 bases, with 7 bases remaining between them. The CDR3 has 13 residues. The CDR3 here is CASSLAQIGELFF. CDR3 in DNA: TGTGCCAGCAGCTTAGCCCAAATTGGGGAGCTGTTTTTT.

V is TRBV25-1 and J is TRBJ2-2; 8 bases are shared with TRBD2. The ends lost 5 bases at V and 5 bases at J; junction bases unmatched: 7. CDR1 is MGHDK and CDR2 is SYGVNS in the germline V gene. There are 15 residues in the CDR3. This chain's CDR3 is CASSSAGGATGELFF. CDR3 coding DNA: TGTGCCAGCAGTTCCGCCGGGGGGGCGACCGGGGAGCTGTTTTTT.

The rearrangement links TRBV9 to TRBJ2-1; D gene unclear. This CDR3 is built from 12 residues. Between the trimmed V and J ends, which lost 3 bases and 4 bases, there was a span of 5 bases. Germline values: CDR1 SGDLS, CDR2 YYNGEE. The DNA for the CDR3 is TGTGCCAGCAGCGCTAGTTACAATGAGCAGTTCTTC. Its translation: CASSASYNEQFF.